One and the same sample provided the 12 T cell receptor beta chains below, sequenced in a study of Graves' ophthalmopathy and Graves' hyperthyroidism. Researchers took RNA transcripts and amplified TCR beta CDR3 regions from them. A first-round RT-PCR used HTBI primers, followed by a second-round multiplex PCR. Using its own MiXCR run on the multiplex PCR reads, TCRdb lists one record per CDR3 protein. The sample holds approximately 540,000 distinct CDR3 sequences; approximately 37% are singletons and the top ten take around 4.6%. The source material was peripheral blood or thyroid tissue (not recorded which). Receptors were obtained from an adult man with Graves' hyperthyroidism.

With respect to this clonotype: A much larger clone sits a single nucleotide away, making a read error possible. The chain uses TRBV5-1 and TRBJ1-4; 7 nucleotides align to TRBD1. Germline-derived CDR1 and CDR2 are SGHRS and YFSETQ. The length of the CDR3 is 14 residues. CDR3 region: CASGLDRPHEKLFF. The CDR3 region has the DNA TGCGCCAGCGGCTTGGACAGGCCACATGAAAAACTGTTTTTT.

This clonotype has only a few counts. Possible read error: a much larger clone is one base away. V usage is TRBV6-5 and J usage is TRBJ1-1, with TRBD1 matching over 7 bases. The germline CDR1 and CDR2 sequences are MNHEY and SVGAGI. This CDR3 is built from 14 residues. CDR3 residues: CASSYSTGSTGAFF. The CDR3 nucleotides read TGTGCCAGCAGTTACTCGACAGGGAGCACTGGAGCTTTCTTT.

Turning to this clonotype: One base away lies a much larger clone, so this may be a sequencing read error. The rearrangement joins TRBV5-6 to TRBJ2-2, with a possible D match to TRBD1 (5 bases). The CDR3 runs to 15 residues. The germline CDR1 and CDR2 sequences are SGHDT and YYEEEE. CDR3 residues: CVSSLGPPPTGELFF. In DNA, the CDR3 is TGTGTCAGCAGCTTGGGGCCGCCCCCAACCGGGGAGCTGTTTTTT.

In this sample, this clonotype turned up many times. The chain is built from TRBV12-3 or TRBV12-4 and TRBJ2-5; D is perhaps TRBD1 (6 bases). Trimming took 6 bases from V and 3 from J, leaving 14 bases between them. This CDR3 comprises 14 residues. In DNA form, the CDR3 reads TGTGCCAGCAGCTTAACCGCAGGGGAAGAGACCCAGTACTTC. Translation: CASSLTAGEETQYF.

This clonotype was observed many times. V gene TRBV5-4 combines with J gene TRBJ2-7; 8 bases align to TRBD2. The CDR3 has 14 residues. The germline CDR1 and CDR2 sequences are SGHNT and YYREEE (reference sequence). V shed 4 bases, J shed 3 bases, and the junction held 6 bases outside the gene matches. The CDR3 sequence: CASSVSGLVYEQYF. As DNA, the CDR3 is TGTGCCAGCAGCGTATCGGGACTAGTCTACGAGCAGTACTTC.

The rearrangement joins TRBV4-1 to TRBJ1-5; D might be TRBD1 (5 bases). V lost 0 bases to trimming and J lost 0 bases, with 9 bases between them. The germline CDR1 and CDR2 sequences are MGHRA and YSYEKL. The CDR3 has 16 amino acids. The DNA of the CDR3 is TGCGCCAGCAGCCAAGATCCAGGGAATAGCAATCAGCCCCAGCATTTT. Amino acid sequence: CASSQDPGNSNQPQHF.

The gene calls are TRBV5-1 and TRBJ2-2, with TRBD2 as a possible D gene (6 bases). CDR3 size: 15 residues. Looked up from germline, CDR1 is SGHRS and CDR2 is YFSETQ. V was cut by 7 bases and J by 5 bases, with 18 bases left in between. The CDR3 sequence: CASDAGTLGTGELFF. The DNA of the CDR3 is TGCGCCAGCGACGCGGGGACCCTGGGGACCGGGGAGCTGTTTTTT.

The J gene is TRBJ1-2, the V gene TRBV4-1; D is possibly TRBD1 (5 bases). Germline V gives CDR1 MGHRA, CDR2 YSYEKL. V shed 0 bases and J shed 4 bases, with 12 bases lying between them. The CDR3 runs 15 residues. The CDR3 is CASSQDWQGGYGYTF. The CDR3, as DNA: TGCGCCAGCAGCCAAGATTGGCAGGGCGGCTATGGCTACACCTTC.

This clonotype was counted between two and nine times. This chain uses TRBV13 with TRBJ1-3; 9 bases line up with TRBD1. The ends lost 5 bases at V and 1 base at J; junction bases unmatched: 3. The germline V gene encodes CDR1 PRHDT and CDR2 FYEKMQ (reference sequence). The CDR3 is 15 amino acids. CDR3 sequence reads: CASSGGQGSGNTIYF. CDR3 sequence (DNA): TGTGCCAGCAGCGGGGGACAGGGATCTGGAAACACCATATATTTT.

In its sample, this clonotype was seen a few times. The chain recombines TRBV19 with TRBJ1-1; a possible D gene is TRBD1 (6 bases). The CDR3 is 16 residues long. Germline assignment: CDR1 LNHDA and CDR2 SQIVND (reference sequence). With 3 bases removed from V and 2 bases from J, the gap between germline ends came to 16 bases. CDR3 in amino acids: CASSIDSGTLNTEAFF. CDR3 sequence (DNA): TGTGCCAGTAGTATCGACTCCGGGACACTTAACACTGAAGCTTTCTTT. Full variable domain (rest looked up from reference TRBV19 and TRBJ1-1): DGGITQSPKYLFRKEGQNVTLSCEQNLNHDAMYWYRQDPGQGLRLIYYSQIVNDFQKGDIAEGYSVSREKKESFPLTVTSAQKNPTAFYLCASSIDSGTLNTEAFFGQGTRLTVV.

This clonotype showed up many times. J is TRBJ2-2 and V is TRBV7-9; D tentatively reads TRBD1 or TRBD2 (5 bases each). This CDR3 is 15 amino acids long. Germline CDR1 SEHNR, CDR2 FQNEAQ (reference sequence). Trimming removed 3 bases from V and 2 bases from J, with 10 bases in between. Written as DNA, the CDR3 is TGTGCCAGCAGCTTGTCGGGACGTAACACCGGGGAGCTGTTTTTT. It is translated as CASSLSGRNTGELFF.

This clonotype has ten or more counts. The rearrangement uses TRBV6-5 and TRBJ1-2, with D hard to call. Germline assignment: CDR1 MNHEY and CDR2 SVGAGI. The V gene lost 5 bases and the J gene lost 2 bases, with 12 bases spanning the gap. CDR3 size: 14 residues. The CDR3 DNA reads TGTGCCAGCAGTGGTACAAGTATCAACTATGGCTACACCTTC. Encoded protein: CASSGTSINYGYTF.